This T cell receptor beta chain was identified during a study of cytomegalovirus exposure and HLA in healthy donors. General observations from the study: Most of the TCR beta V segments (in an earlier analysis) were productive either about 87% or about 30% of the time. What a later analysis reportedly showed was that an Asian-associated ancestry cluster had fewer N-insertions than the approximately 700-donor mean.

The PCR had 60 Vbeta and 13 Jbeta primers. Sequencing was performed with immunoSEQ multiplex PCR; in TCRdb, only in-frame clones are kept and a portion is missing. Of about 200,000 clones listed, almost 80% were seen once; the top ten hold more than 1.5%. Germline V gene sequence: CDR1 SEHNR, CDR2 FQNEAQ (reference sequence). J gave up 2 bases and V 1 base, and 9 bases lay outside the gene matches. CDR3 length equals 18 residues. Remarks on this clone: Its antigen is still unknown.

The receptor was isolated from a man younger than 30 in good health and CMV-seronegative. The chain links TRBV7-9 to TRBJ2-2, with 8 nucleotides matching TRBD2. The sample taken for sequencing was PBMCs. The CDR3 nucleotides read TGTGCCAGCAGCTTAGGCCTCATCGGGAGGGCCAACACCGGGGAGCTGTTTTTT. Amino acids: CASSLGLIGRANTGELFF.